This T cell receptor beta chain was observed in a study of shared clonotypes between healthy human individuals. This CDR3 is 15 amino acids long. The germline V gene encodes CDR1 MGHRA and CDR2 YSYEKL. V trimming: 4 bases; J trimming: 7 bases; junction bases outside the gene matches: 9. With ten immunoSEQ deep assay plates, unsorted PBMC DNA underwent sequencing. Per the authors' pipeline: There were no quality scores in the junction-only immunoSEQ sequences, so filtering differed. Assay: immunoSEQ multiplex PCR; the TCRdb copy retains only in-frame clones and omits some. V and J calls and clone size are as listed in that table; D and trimming were resolved from the DNA. The data show 530,000 or so clones, around 79% seen once. This clone was seen only a few times. Its antigen is as yet unknown. Study-wide findings and caveats: Donors were few, which limited the genetic and exposure-history diversity represented. Sequencing depth was expected to affect clonotype sharing among donors.

Specimen: PBMCs. This chain joins TRBV4-1 and TRBJ2-2, with 7 bases matching TRBD1. This sequence originates from a woman in her thirties or forties in good health. Some clones in this sample may be carry-over from other donors' samples. The CDR3 spells CASSPPDRDGGELFF. The CDR3, as DNA: TGCGCCAGCAGCCCTCCCGACAGGGATGGCGGGGAGCTGTTTTTT.